What follows are 21 T cell receptor beta chains derived from one specimen sequenced in a study of T cell responses to AZD1222 COVID-19 vaccine. Libraries were prepared by immunoSEQ multiplex PCR; TCRdb keeps only in-frame clonotypes and omits some of them. This sample has about 120,000 clones, with approximately 92% found just once. This material consisted of peripheral blood, taken on day 0 of AZD1222 vaccination. All receptors derive from an adult in good health.

This chain connects TRBV12-5 to TRBJ2-1; the D gene is possibly TRBD1 (6 bases). The CDR3 loop spans 15 amino acids. Germline V gene lookup returns CDR1 LGHNT and CDR2 FRNRAP. V was cut by 5 bases and J by 6 bases, with 17 bases left in between. Here the CDR3 reads CASGPGQGMVNEQFF. Here the CDR3 DNA reads TGTGCTAGTGGTCCCGGCCAGGGGATGGTCAATGAGCAGTTCTTC.

The V gene is TRBV4-3, the J gene TRBJ2-5; 7 bases are shared with TRBD1. V shed 6 bases and J 0 bases; nucleotides not matched to a gene: 1. From germline, CDR1 is LGHNA and CDR2 YSLEER. The CDR3 length is 13 residues. The CDR3 loop is CASRTGNQETQYF. The CDR3 nucleotides are TGCGCCAGCAGGACAGGGAACCAAGAGACCCAGTACTTC.

This clone came up once. The chain joins TRBV5-1 to TRBJ2-3, with D tentatively TRBD2 (7 bases). V shed 5 bases and J shed 4 bases, with 14 bases lying between them. Germline CDR1 SGHRS, CDR2 YFSETQ. This CDR3 has 14 residues. For the CDR3, the DNA is TGCGCCAGCAGTGGAGGGGGGGCCGCAGATACGCAGTATTTT. Residues: CASSGGGAADTQYF.

The chain uses TRBV28 and TRBJ2-3, with 9 bases fitting TRBD2. With 1 base clipped from V and 6 bases from J, the junction kept 2 bases outside the gene matches. The germline gives CDR1 MDHEN, CDR2 SYDVKM. This CDR3 contains 14 residues. CDR3 protein: CASSLSSGKDTQYF. The CDR3 coding sequence is TGTGCCAGCAGTTTATCTAGCGGGAAGGATACGCAGTATTTT.

This chain links TRBV12-3 or TRBV12-4 with TRBJ2-5; D possibly corresponds to TRBD2 (6 bases). This CDR3 region has 12 residues. Trimming took off 5 bases at V and 9 bases at J, with 13 bases between the two ends. The CDR3 DNA follows: TGTGCCAGCAGTCCCACCACGGGGGCCCAGTACTTC. Translating it yields CASSPTTGAQYF.

The chain joins TRBV18 to TRBJ2-5; D gene unclear. Germline V lookup: CDR1 KGHSH, CDR2 LQKENI. The V end was cut by 4 bases, the J end by 0 bases, with 3 bases between. The CDR3 totals 12 residues. The CDR3 DNA reads as TGTGCCAGCTCACTTAACCAAGAGACCCAGTACTTC. This sequence encodes CASSLNQETQYF. Together with reference TRBV18 and TRBJ2-5, the CDR3 gives the full variable domain: NAGVMQNPRHLVRRRGQEARLRCSPMKGHSHVYWYRQLPEEGLKFMVYLQKENIIDESGMPKERFSAEFPKEGPSILRIQQVVRGDSAAYFCASSLNQETQYFGPGTRLLVL.

The chain recombines TRBV9 with TRBJ2-7; 7 bases agree with TRBD1. Germline loops: CDR1 SGDLS, CDR2 YYNGEE. Trimming took 0 bases from V and 0 from J; bases not matched to a gene: 6. The CDR3 contains 16 residues. CDR3 sequence reads: CASSVGGQWISYEQYF. As DNA, the CDR3 is TGTGCCAGCAGCGTAGGGGGACAGTGGATCTCCTACGAGCAGTACTTC.

The chain has TRBV7-9 and TRBJ2-3; D uncertain. The CDR3 is 13 amino acids. In germline, CDR1 is SEHNR, CDR2 FQNEAQ (reference sequence). V dropped 5 bases and J dropped 1 base, with 7 bases sitting between them. CDR3 region: CASSPAGTDTQYF. The CDR3 DNA reads as TGTGCCAGCAGCCCAGCAGGCACAGATACGCAGTATTTT.

The chain couples TRBV13 to TRBJ1-1; a possible D gene is TRBD1 (6 bases). V was trimmed by 5 bases and J by 1 base, leaving 8 bases between them. Germline CDR1 PRHDT, CDR2 FYEKMQ (reference sequence). There are 13 residues in the CDR3. The CDR3 DNA reads as TGTGCCAGCAGCCAGACAGGGAACACTGAAGCTTTCTTT. Its protein is CASSQTGNTEAFF.

The chain uses TRBV19 and TRBJ1-1; D is unresolved. Germline V gene sequence: CDR1 LNHDA, CDR2 SQIVND (reference sequence). Trimming removed 0 bases at V and 10 bases at J, with 18 bases between. This CDR3 contains 15 residues. This CDR3 reads CASSIDAARTYVAFF. For the CDR3, the DNA is TGTGCCAGTAGTATAGATGCGGCACGGACCTATGTAGCTTTCTTT.

The chain combines TRBV4-3 with TRBJ2-1, with D perhaps TRBD2 (5 bases). Trimming removed 2 bases from V and 3 bases from J, with 8 bases in between. The CDR3 runs 14 residues. CDR1 LGHNA and CDR2 YSLEER come from the germline V gene. CDR3: CASSQSGIYNEQFF. The CDR3 nucleotides are TGCGCCAGCAGCCAATCCGGGATCTACAATGAGCAGTTCTTC.

V is TRBV4-1 and J is TRBJ1-1; the D is unclear. V was cut by 1 base and J by 0 bases, with 6 bases left in between. Germline assignment: CDR1 MGHRA and CDR2 YSYEKL. The CDR3 spans 14 residues. The CDR3 DNA sequence: TGCGCCAGCAGCCAAGTTCTGATGAACACTGAAGCTTTCTTT. It yields the protein CASSQVLMNTEAFF.

The chain carries TRBV7-9 and TRBJ1-2; D is unresolved. From germline, CDR1 is SEHNR and CDR2 FQNEAQ (reference sequence). The CDR3 spans 12 residues. V lost 2 bases to trimming and J lost 3 bases, with 4 bases between them. The CDR3 protein is CASSLIDYGYTF. The CDR3 nucleotides read TGTGCCAGCAGCTTAATCGACTATGGCTACACCTTC.

This chain connects TRBV30 to TRBJ2-7, with 8 bases that match TRBD1. Germline loops: CDR1 GTSNPN, CDR2 SVGIG (reference sequence). This CDR3 comprises 16 residues. Losses at the gene ends were 2 bases for V and 4 bases for J; bases not matched to a gene: 13. CDR3 in amino acids: CAWSLRTGLSHYEQYF. The CDR3 nucleotides read TGTGCCTGGAGTTTAAGGACAGGGCTCTCACATTACGAGCAGTACTTC.

Only one count was recorded for this clone. The chain links TRBV2 to TRBJ1-5, with unresolved D. CDR3 length equals 13 residues. Trimming left V 4 bases short and J 5 bases short, with 9 bases between. The germline V gene has CDR1 SNHLY and CDR2 FYNNEI. CDR3 DNA: TGTGCCAGCAGTGGAAGCCTAGATCAGCCCCAGCATTTT. Protein: CASSGSLDQPQHF.

The V call is TRBV23-1, the J call TRBJ1-2; TRBD1 matches at 8 bases. TRBV23-1 is classed as an ORF, of uncertain function. J was trimmed by 2 bases and V by 0 bases; bases with no gene match: 5. The CDR3 is 16 residues long. DNA for the CDR3: TGCGCCAGCAGTCAATCGAAGGACAGGGCCAACTATGGCTACACCTTC. Residues: CASSQSKDRANYGYTF.

The V gene is TRBV6-5, the J gene TRBJ1-6, with a possible D match to TRBD1 (6 bases). CDR1 is MNHEY and CDR2 is SVGAGI in the germline V gene. The V and J ends lost 9 bases and 6 bases respectively, with 12 bases between them. The CDR3 length is 13 residues. DNA for the CDR3: TGTGCCAGTTCGACAGGTTCTAATTCACCCCTCCACTTT. This gives the protein CASSTGSNSPLHF.

This clone was detected a few times. This chain uses TRBV28 with TRBJ1-2; 7 nucleotides line up with TRBD1. CDR1 is MDHEN, CDR2 SYDVKM, per germline. V lost 10 bases to trimming and J lost 7 bases; unmatched junction nucleotides: 15. The CDR3 is 14 residues long. The CDR3 loop is CATQTTGPGSGYTF. CDR3 in DNA: TGTGCCACCCAGACGACAGGGCCAGGATCTGGCTACACCTTC.

The gene calls are TRBV6-5 and TRBJ1-2; possible D gene TRBD1, 5 bases. The germline gives CDR1 MNHEY, CDR2 SVGAGI. The V and J ends lost 8 bases and 4 bases respectively, with 11 bases between them. CDR3 length: 12 amino acids. The CDR3: CASRGGGYGYTF. The DNA of the CDR3 is TGTGCCAGCCGCGGGGGTGGCTATGGCTACACCTTC.

The chain uses TRBV7-2 and TRBJ2-7; D is perhaps TRBD2 (6 bases). Germline V gene lookup returns CDR1 SGHTA and CDR2 FQGNSA. This CDR3 region has 15 residues. V gave up 2 bases and J gave up 2 bases, with 13 bases separating them. CDR3: CASSLRVPGAYEQYF. The CDR3 DNA follows: TGTGCCAGCAGCTTACGAGTCCCGGGAGCCTACGAGCAGTACTTC.

V usage is TRBV28 and J usage is TRBJ2-5; D perhaps matches TRBD2 (6 bases). CDR1 and CDR2 from the germline V gene are MDHEN and SYDVKM. Trimming shortened V by 6 bases and J by 7 bases, and 12 bases separated the two germline ends. The CDR3 runs to 12 residues. CDR3 nucleotide sequence: TGTGCCAGCAGCCAGGGACTGTCGACCCAGTACTTC. Encoded protein: CASSQGLSTQYF.